This is a list of T cell receptor beta chains from one sample in a study of shared clonotypes between healthy human individuals. Profiled with immunoSEQ multiplex PCR; TCRdb holds only in-frame clones, not every one. The sample yields some 1.5 million clones, 98% seen once. Specimen: naive CD4+ T cells sorted from blood. The receptors here all came from a man aged 25-40 years in good health. Each CDR3 is given with its conserved first and last residue. Each record gives: V gene, J gene, clone size, D gene, CDR3 protein, CDR3 DNA. A D gene is named only where the DNA matches it firmly. A row's size may be missing; if present it is once, few, many or a size class.

>TRBV6-4|TRBJ2-2|.|TRBD2
CASSEAGLAGELFF
TGTGCCAGCAGTGAAGCGGGATTGGCCGGGGAGCTGTTTTTT
>TRBV6-5|TRBJ2-7|.|.
CASINTGGTPSEQYF
TGTGCCAGCATAAACACCGGCGGGACTCCGTCCGAGCAGTACTTC
>TRBV28|TRBJ1-5|.|TRBD1
CASSYGDRVSQPQHF
TGTGCCAGCAGTTACGGGGACAGGGTTAGTCAGCCCCAGCATTTT
>TRBV5-1|TRBJ2-2|.|TRBD2
CASSPNPGLAGGPGELFF
TGCGCCAGCAGCCCCAATCCCGGACTAGCGGGAGGGCCCGGGGAGCTGTTTTTT
>TRBV5-6|TRBJ1-3|.|TRBD1
CASSTQGALGNTIYF
TGTGCCAGCAGCACCCAGGGGGCTCTTGGAAACACCATATATTTT
>TRBV7-2|TRBJ2-5|.|TRBD1
CASSLVTGVYETQYF
TGTGCCAGCAGCTTAGTGACAGGGGTGTACGAGACCCAGTACTTC
>TRBV6-1|TRBJ2-7|.|.
CASSWGRPTYEQYF
TGTGCCAGCAGTTGGGGTCGCCCCACCTACGAGCAGTACTTC
>TRBV7-2|TRBJ2-5|.|TRBD2
CASSLARRKLAGVLETQYF
TGTGCCAGCAGCTTAGCGCGGAGGAAATTAGCGGGAGTGTTGGAGACCCAGTACTTC
>TRBV18|TRBJ1-1|.|.
CASSATATMNTEAFF
TGTGCCAGCTCAGCGACAGCCACGATGAACACTGAAGCTTTCTTT
>TRBV5-1|TRBJ2-1|.|TRBD2
CASSFVGLAGGENYNEQFF
TGCGCCAGCAGCTTTGTGGGACTAGCGGGAGGCGAAAATTACAATGAGCAGTTCTTC
>TRBV2|TRBJ2-5|.|TRBD1
CASSDTPGRGGPGVLLYF
TGTGCCAGCAGTGATACCCCGGGACGAGGGGGCCCAGGGGTACTTCTGTACTTC
>TRBV7-2|TRBJ2-1|.|.
CASSSANEQFF
TGTGCCAGCAGCTCCGCTAATGAGCAGTTCTTC
>TRBV6-1|TRBJ1-3|.|.
CASSEVGNTIYF
TGTGCCAGCAGTGAAGTAGGAAACACCATATATTTT
>TRBV5-1|TRBJ1-4|once|.
CASSLELQGATNEKLFF
TGCGCCAGCAGCTTAGAACTACAGGGCGCAACTAATGAAAAACTGTTTTTT
>TRBV18|TRBJ1-1|.|TRBD1
CASSPTGEGIRTEAFF
TGTGCCAGCTCACCTACAGGGGAAGGAATACGGACTGAAGCTTTCTTT
>TRBV29-1|TRBJ2-3|.|TRBD2
CSVDGTSGSTDTQYF
TGCAGCGTTGACGGGACTAGCGGGTCCACAGATACGCAGTATTTT
>TRBV27|TRBJ1-1|once|.
CASSLVGDNTEAFF
TGTGCCAGCAGTTTAGTGGGGGATAACACTGAAGCTTTCTTT
>TRBV7-9|TRBJ2-2|.|.
CASSPPDTGELFF
TGTGCCAGCAGCCCGCCGGACACCGGGGAGCTGTTTTTT
>TRBV18|TRBJ2-7|.|.
CASSPIGQAPTSYEQYF
TGTGCCAGCTCACCAATCGGGCAGGCGCCTACCTCCTACGAGCAGTACTTC
>TRBV7-8|TRBJ1-1|.|.
CASSPRQIRRGAGNTEAFF
TGTGCCAGCAGCCCCCGCCAAATTAGACGGGGGGCTGGGAACACTGAAGCTTTCTTT
>TRBV29-1|TRBJ1-5|.|TRBD1
CSVTGTGASSNQPQHF
TGCAGCGTTACCGGGACAGGGGCATCTAGCAATCAGCCCCAGCATTTT
>TRBV30|TRBJ2-7|.|TRBD1
CAWSSDRGRLREQYF
TGTGCCTGGAGTAGCGACAGGGGGCGTCTTCGGGAGCAGTACTTC
>TRBV10-3|TRBJ1-5|.|.
CAISDRSANQPQHF
TGTGCCATCAGCGACAGGTCCGCCAATCAGCCCCAGCATTTT
>TRBV25-1|TRBJ2-7|.|.
CASSEVGLSEQYF
TGTGCCAGCAGTGAAGTTGGGCTGAGCGAGCAGTACTTC
>TRBV4-1|TRBJ2-3|.|.
CASSQDGLPFTTDTQYF
TGCGCCAGCAGCCAAGATGGACTACCTTTTACCACAGATACGCAGTATTTT